Described below is a single T cell receptor (beta chain) sequence and its context. The antigen remains undetermined. This record belongs to a study of blood T cell dynamics during melanoma immunotherapy. Study overall: Metastatic melanoma patients received first-line pembrolizumab or nivolumab plus ipilimumab.

As to time point: pre-treatment baseline. Samples come from before therapy and from week 3 after the first blockade cycle. Response was assessed by RECIST 1.1 at 12 weeks, except two rapid progressors. Measured with immunoSEQ multiplex PCR; TCRdb has only the in-frame clones, and not every one. In the table there are 9,000 to 13,000 clones, 70% to 90% of which are singletons. This CDR3 contains 13 residues. V dropped 2 bases and J dropped 6 bases, with 10 bases sitting between them. CDR1 and CDR2 (germline): SEHNR, FQNEAQ (reference sequence). Whole-study results and caveats: At W3, later disease-control patients showed bifurcated PBMC repertoire changes, unlike progressors.

The V and J genes are TRBV7-9 and TRBJ1-1; D is undetermined. The sequencing used blood, collected from a patient treated with checkpoint blockade. The receptor's source is a human donor with melanoma. The CDR3 bases are TGTGCCAGCAGCTTAAGACTAGAGGCTGAAGCTTTCTTT. Its translation is CASSLRLEAEAFF.